The clone carrying this T cell receptor (beta chain) was detected many times. Antigen specificity is unknown. This entry comes from a study of T cell repertoires in cytomegalovirus infection. Study background: Public TCR beta signature analysis indicated the presence of both CMV infection and matching HLA type. Points from the study as a whole: Summed public TCR beta family frequency identified CMV carriers bearing the relevant HLA.

TCRdb passed the reads through MiXCR, listing each CDR3 protein once. The sample records under 850,000 distinct CDR3 sequences, under 40% being singletons. Trimming removed 2 bases from V and 0 bases from J, with 14 bases in between. The CDR3 sequence is 17 residues long. CDR1 SEHNR and CDR2 FQNEAQ come from the germline V gene (reference sequence). The V gene is TRBV7-9, the J gene TRBJ1-3; D is unclear. The sample comprised PBMCs. The sequence derives from a human donor in good health (CMV status not recorded). Some clones in this sample may be carry-over from other donors' samples. The CDR3 reads CASSLSSSGFSGNTIYF. CDR3 nucleotides: TGTGCCAGCAGCTTATCGAGTTCGGGCTTCTCTGGAAACACCATATATTTT.